The 27 T cell receptor beta chains below all came from one sample that was sequenced in a study of cytomegalovirus exposure and HLA in healthy donors. Use of 60 Vbeta and 13 Jbeta primers characterized the PCR. Clones were sequenced by immunoSEQ multiplex PCR, and TCRdb holds only the in-frame ones, with some missing. This sample has 150,000 to 200,000 clones, with roughly 77% found just once. Sample: PBMCs. These receptors were obtained from a man between 18 and 29 years old in good health and CMV-seropositive.

The chain combines TRBV28 with TRBJ1-2, with D tentatively TRBD1 (5 bases). The CDR3 covers 12 residues. Germline-derived CDR1 and CDR2 are MDHEN and SYDVKM. V lost 10 bases, J lost 5 bases, and 14 bases lay in between. CDR3 in amino acids: CATQTRVYGYTF. In DNA, the CDR3 is TGTGCCACCCAAACCAGGGTTTATGGCTACACCTTC.

The chain is built from TRBV6-1 and TRBJ1-4, with 8 positions matching TRBD1. This CDR3 is built from 14 residues. The germline gives CDR1 MNHNS, CDR2 SASEGT. The V segment lost 5 bases and the J segment 4 bases; nucleotides outside the gene matches: 3. CDR3 residues: CASSQGAGNEKLFF. DNA for the CDR3: TGTGCCAGCAGTCAGGGGGCCGGTAATGAAAAACTGTTTTTT.

This clone has only one observation. J is TRBJ2-5 and V is TRBV18; 7 bases align to TRBD1. Unmatched junction bases numbered 1, after V lost 1 base and J lost 5 bases. Germline values: CDR1 KGHSH, CDR2 LQKENI. This CDR3 contains 13 residues. DNA of the CDR3: TGTGCCAGCTCACCACAGGGGGCGGAGACCCAGTACTTC. Residues: CASSPQGAETQYF. The variable domain in full, with the rest retrieved from reference TRBV18 and TRBJ2-5, is NAGVMQNPRHLVRRRGQEARLRCSPMKGHSHVYWYRQLPEEGLKFMVYLQKENIIDESGMPKERFSAEFPKEGPSILRIQQVVRGDSAAYFCASSPQGAETQYFGPGTRLLVL.

This chain connects TRBV28 to TRBJ1-1, with 7 bases matching TRBD1. The CDR3 sequence is 11 residues long. V was pared by 11 bases and J by 14 bases, with 14 bases of the junction left unmatched. CDR1 and CDR2 (germline): MDHEN, SYDVKM. The chain's CDR3 is CASTTGDRAFF. CDR3 sequence (DNA): TGTGCCTCCACCACAGGGGACCGTGCGTTCTTT.

V and J are TRBV7-8 and TRBJ2-5; weak D call: TRBD2 (6 bases). Germline V gene data show CDR1 as SGHVS and CDR2 as FQNEAQ. Deletions cut 2 bases from V and 4 bases from J, with 17 bases between. This CDR3 is built from 16 residues. CDR3 DNA sequence: TGTGCCAGCAGCTTACCGGGTGGTAGCGGAAGAGAGACCCAGTACTTC. As protein: CASSLPGGSGRETQYF.

To note about this clone: A far larger clone lies a single base away; this is likely a read error. This chain links TRBV5-5 with TRBJ2-7; 10 nucleotides align to TRBD1. The CDR3 sequence is 17 residues long. Looked up from germline, CDR1 is SGHKS and CDR2 is YYEKEE (reference sequence). With V trimmed by 2 bases and J by 6 bases, 14 bases remained unmatched. CDR3 amino acids: CASSLGLLGQGSFEQYF. The CDR3 DNA is TGTGCCAGCAGCTTAGGGCTACTGGGACAGGGGTCGTTCGAGCAGTACTTC.

This clone was counted once. V usage is TRBV30 and J usage is TRBJ2-7; TRBD2 agrees at 10 bases. Germline assignment: CDR1 GTSNPN and CDR2 SVGIG (reference sequence). The CDR3 spans 18 residues. Trimming took 8 bases from V and 4 from J; bases not matched to a gene: 23. The CDR3 protein is CATGAGGNRAGGIYEQYF. CDR3 nucleotides: TGTGCCACGGGAGCGGGAGGGAACAGGGCGGGAGGAATTTACGAGCAGTACTTC.

V is TRBV28 and J is TRBJ2-1; maybe TRBD1 (6 bases). V was cut by 5 bases and J by 6 bases, with 11 bases left in between. Looked up from germline, CDR1 is MDHEN and CDR2 is SYDVKM. The CDR3 runs to 13 residues. CDR3 sequence reads: CASSTTGLNEQFF. Written as DNA, the CDR3 is TGTGCCAGCAGTACGACAGGTCTCAATGAGCAGTTCTTC.

The chain links TRBV28 to TRBJ2-3, with TRBD2 as a possible D gene (5 bases). Between the trimmed V and J ends, which lost 5 bases and 0 bases, there was a span of 15 bases. The CDR3 consists of 16 residues. Germline assignment: CDR1 MDHEN and CDR2 SYDVKM. The CDR3 nucleotides are TGTGCCAGCAGTCCACCCACGAGGGTGAGCACAGATACGCAGTATTTT. Its translation: CASSPPTRVSTDTQYF.

This clone was seen more than once but under ten times. This rearrangement joins TRBV28 to TRBJ2-6, with a possible D match to TRBD2 (6 bases). V lost 5 bases and J 0 bases, leaving 11 bases between the germline ends. This CDR3 comprises 16 residues. Germline assignment: CDR1 MDHEN and CDR2 SYDVKM. The DNA for the CDR3 is TGTGCCAGCAGTAGCGGAGGGCACTCTGGGGCCAACGTCCTGACTTTC. Translated, it gives CASSSGGHSGANVLTF.

The V gene is TRBV2, the J gene TRBJ2-5; 8 bases map to TRBD2. This CDR3 comprises 14 residues. Germline V lookup: CDR1 SNHLY, CDR2 FYNNEI. V was pared by 5 bases and J by 5 bases, with 7 bases of the junction left unmatched. The CDR3 protein is CASSLSGSRETQYF. Here the CDR3 DNA reads TGTGCCAGCAGTCTGAGCGGGAGTAGGGAGACCCAGTACTTC.

Comment on this clone: The junction departs from the called germline gene at one end, perhaps through a read error. J is TRBJ2-7 and V is TRBV7-9, with 8 bases lining up with TRBD1. Germline CDR1 is SEHNR and CDR2 is FQNEAQ (reference sequence). The CDR3 has 14 residues. The CDR3 DNA is TGTTCCAGCAGCTTAGGCCAGGGGGCCAACGAGCAGTACTTC. Protein: CSSSLGQGANEQYF.

The chain uses TRBV30 and TRBJ1-1, with 8 bases aligning to TRBD1. The CDR3 is made up of 15 amino acids. The V gene's germline CDR1 is GTSNPN and CDR2 SVGIG (reference sequence). V shed 0 bases and J 5 bases; nucleotides not matched to a gene: 8. The CDR3 protein is CAWSVTGGLKTEAFF. In DNA, the CDR3 is TGTGCCTGGAGTGTAACAGGGGGATTAAAGACTGAAGCTTTCTTT.

Comments on this clone: Different DNA sequences within this sample yield the same CDR3. The chain carries TRBV7-6 and TRBJ2-1; no clear D. The CDR3 contains 12 residues. Germline CDR1 is SGHVS and CDR2 is FNYEAQ. The V and J ends lost 2 bases and 5 bases respectively, with 4 bases between them. The CDR3 nucleotides read TGTGCCAGCAGCTTACGCGACAATGAGCAGTTCTTC. Amino acid sequence: CASSLRDNEQFF. The variable domain in full, with the rest retrieved from reference TRBV7-6 and TRBJ2-1, is GAGVSQSPRYKVTKRGQDVALRCDPISGHVSLYWYRQALGQGPEFLTYFNYEAQQDKSGLPNDRFSAERPEGSISTLTIQRTEQRDSAMYRCASSLRDNEQFFGPGTRLTVL.

The chain joins TRBV4-1 to TRBJ2-7; D may be TRBD1 (5 bases). Germline assignment: CDR1 MGHRA and CDR2 YSYEKL. The germline V and J ends were trimmed by 4 bases and 6 bases, with 16 bases remaining between them. The CDR3 contains 14 residues. The CDR3 DNA reads TGCGCCAGCAGCCCGGTCGGCGAAAGGGGCGAGCAGTACTTC. It encodes CASSPVGERGEQYF.

This clone appeared a few times. V is TRBV5-4 and J is TRBJ1-3; D gene unclear. Germline-derived CDR1 and CDR2 are SGHNT and YYREEE (reference sequence). CDR3 length: 15 residues. The V and J ends lost 0 bases and 0 bases respectively, with 7 bases between them. The CDR3: CASSLGGSSGNTIYF. Here the CDR3 DNA reads TGTGCCAGCAGCTTGGGCGGGAGCTCTGGAAACACCATATATTTT.

This sequence joins TRBV7-3 and TRBJ2-2; TRBD2 matches at 10 bases. CDR3 length: 17 amino acids. The trim removed 0 bases at V and 7 bases at J, leaving 8 bases unmatched. The V gene's germline CDR1 is SGHTA and CDR2 FQGTGA. The CDR3 region has the DNA TGTGCCAGCAGCTTAACGTCGCCTAGCGGGAGTCACGGGGAGCTGTTTTTT. Translated, it gives CASSLTSPSGSHGELFF.

This clone came up once. The chain employs TRBV7-9 and TRBJ1-3; D perhaps matches TRBD1 (5 bases). Germline CDR1 SEHNR, CDR2 FQNEAQ (reference sequence). V was clipped by 5 bases and J by 0 bases, with 11 bases between them. The CDR3 has 15 amino acids. CDR3 bases: TGTGCCAGCAGCCAATCAGGGAACTCTGGAAACACCATATATTTT. The encoded protein is CASSQSGNSGNTIYF. Supplemented by reference TRBV7-9 and TRBJ1-3, the full variable domain reads DTGVSQNPRHKITKRGQNVTFRCDPISEHNRLYWYRQTLGQGPEFLTYFQNEAQLEKSRLLSDRFSAERPKGSFSTLEIQRTEQGDSAMYLCASSQSGNSGNTIYFGEGSWLTVV.

V is TRBV11-3 and J is TRBJ2-7, with D uncertain. The V and J ends lost 5 bases and 0 bases respectively, with 11 bases between them. Germline V gives CDR1 SGHNT, CDR2 YENEEA. This CDR3 is 14 amino acids long. The DNA of the CDR3 is TGTGCCAGCAGCCTAAACTATACCTCCTACGAGCAGTACTTC. As protein: CASSLNYTSYEQYF.

The chain combines TRBV6-1 with TRBJ1-5; D unresolved. Trimming removed 3 bases at V and 4 bases at J, with 16 bases between. The CDR3 totals 16 residues. The germline CDR1 and CDR2 sequences are MNHNS and SASEGT. The CDR3 sequence is CASSDRQEAINQPQHF. As DNA, the CDR3 is TGTGCCAGCAGTGATCGCCAGGAGGCCATTAATCAGCCCCAGCATTTT.

V gene TRBV9 combines with J gene TRBJ2-5; D is unresolved. This CDR3 is built from 12 residues. The V gene lost 0 bases and the J gene lost 4 bases, with 4 bases spanning the gap. In germline, CDR1 is SGDLS, CDR2 YYNGEE. This CDR3 reads CASSVAGETQYF. The CDR3 bases are TGTGCCAGCAGCGTAGCGGGAGAGACCCAGTACTTC.

The genes are TRBV7-9 and TRBJ2-7; D may be TRBD2 (6 bases). There are 12 residues in the CDR3. Germline CDR1 and CDR2: SEHNR and FQNEAQ (reference sequence). V was cut by 5 bases and J by 3 bases, with 8 bases left in between. CDR3 sequence: CASSPRGYEQYF. CDR3 in DNA: TGTGCCAGCAGCCCGCGGGGCTACGAGCAGTACTTC.

This clone turned up a few times. The V gene is TRBV13, the J gene TRBJ2-3, with a weak D call TRBD2 (6 bases). Looked up from germline, CDR1 is PRHDT and CDR2 is FYEKMQ (reference sequence). Trimming removed 1 base from V and 5 bases from J, with 31 bases in between. This CDR3 contains 21 residues. The CDR3 reads CASSLEGLRVGVREDEDTQYF. DNA for the CDR3: TGTGCCAGCAGCTTAGAAGGCCTTCGGGTCGGTGTGAGGGAGGATGAAGATACGCAGTATTTT.

The rearrangement links TRBV9 to TRBJ2-1; D unclear. CDR1 is SGDLS, CDR2 YYNGEE, per germline. There are 14 residues in the CDR3. The V and J ends lost 3 bases and 0 bases respectively, with 7 bases between them. As DNA, the CDR3 is TGTGCCAGCAGCGGCTACGGCTCCTACAATGAGCAGTTCTTC. It translates to CASSGYGSYNEQFF.

The V and J genes are TRBV5-4 and TRBJ2-7; TRBD2 might be the D (6 bases). Germline V gene data show CDR1 as SGHNT and CDR2 as YYREEE (reference sequence). Trimming removed 4 bases from V and 0 bases from J, with 8 bases in between. The CDR3 runs 13 residues. In DNA form, the CDR3 reads TGTGCCAGCAGCGAGGACTACTCCTACGAGCAGTACTTC. Protein: CASSEDYSYEQYF.

This clone was seen a few times. The chain recombines TRBV28 with TRBJ2-5; TRBD1 might be the D (5 bases). This CDR3 contains 13 residues. V lost 7 bases, J lost 4 bases, and 13 bases lay in between. Germline lookup yields CDR1 MDHEN and CDR2 SYDVKM. For the CDR3, the DNA is TGTGCCAGCACCCGATTAGGGGCAGAGACCCAGTACTTC. It yields the protein CASTRLGAETQYF.

This clone was picked up one time. The CDR3 DNA reads TGTGCCAGCAGTAAACGACAGGGGGCGGGTTCGGAGACCCAGTACTTC. Translated, it gives CASSKRQGAGSETQYF. The chain recombines TRBV28 with TRBJ2-5, with 10 bases matching TRBD1. The CDR3 extends over 16 amino acids. Germline V gives CDR1 MDHEN, CDR2 SYDVKM. V shed 5 bases and J 5 bases; nucleotides not matched to a gene: 11. The full variable domain, rest sourced from reference TRBV28 and TRBJ2-5, is DVKVTQSSRYLVKRTGEKVFLECVQDMDHENMFWYRQDPGLGLRLIYFSYDVKMKEKGDIPEGYSVSREKKERFSLILESASTNQTSMYLCASSKRQGAGSETQYFGPGTRLLVL.